This T cell receptor beta chain was identified during a study of Graves' ophthalmopathy and Graves' hyperthyroidism. Study-wide background: At the time of initial diagnosis and before any treatment, peripheral blood was collected.

This clonotype was counted many times. CDR1 is SGHTA, CDR2 FQGTGA, per germline. The CDR3 is 14 amino acids. V lost 1 base, J lost 4 bases, and 10 bases lay in between. The TCR beta CDR3 regions underwent amplification from RNA transcripts. An initial RT-PCR round employing HTBI primers preceded a second-round multiplex PCR. A single record per CDR3 protein comes from TCRdb applying MiXCR to the multiplex PCR reads. Of about 220,000 distinct CDR3 sequences detected, under 25% appear once; the ten largest clones hold around two fifths. The material sequenced was peripheral blood. The sequence was collected from a woman in her 50s with Graves' ophthalmopathy. J is TRBJ1-1 and V is TRBV7-3; D is unclear. The CDR3 loop is CASSLNRASTEAFF. The CDR3 DNA reads TGTGCCAGCAGCTTAAATCGTGCGAGCACTGAAGCTTTCTTT.